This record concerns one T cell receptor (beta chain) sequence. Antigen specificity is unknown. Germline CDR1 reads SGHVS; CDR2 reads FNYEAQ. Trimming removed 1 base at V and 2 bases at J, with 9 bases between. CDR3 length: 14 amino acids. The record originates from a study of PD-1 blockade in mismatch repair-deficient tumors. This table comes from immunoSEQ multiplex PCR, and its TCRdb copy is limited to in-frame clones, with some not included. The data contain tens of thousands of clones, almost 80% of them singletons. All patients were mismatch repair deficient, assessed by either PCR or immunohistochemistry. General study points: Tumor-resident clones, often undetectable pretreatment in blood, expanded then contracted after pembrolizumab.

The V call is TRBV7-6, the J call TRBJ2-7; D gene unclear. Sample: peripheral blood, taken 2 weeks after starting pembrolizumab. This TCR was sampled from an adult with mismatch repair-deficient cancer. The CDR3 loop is CASSLEEATYEQYF. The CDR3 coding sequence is TGTGCCAGCAGCTTAGAAGAAGCAACCTACGAGCAGTACTTC.